These 19 T cell receptor beta chains came from one sample sequenced in a study of blood T cell repertoires in COVID-19. The repertoire was sequenced with immunoSEQ multiplex PCR; TCRdb's copy has only in-frame clones and lacks some. The data show about 89,000 clones, 70% to 80% seen once. Specimen: peripheral blood. The receptors shown here come from a human donor in a cohort sampled during active COVID-19.

The V gene is TRBV19, the J gene TRBJ2-1, with 7 bases that match TRBD1. J was trimmed by 6 bases and V by 1 base; bases with no gene match: 3. CDR1 is LNHDA, CDR2 SQIVND, per germline (reference sequence). CDR3 length: 14 residues. Here the CDR3 DNA reads TGTGCCAGTAGTATAGTACACAGGGGCAATGAGCAGTTCTTC. Translated, it gives CASSIVHRGNEQFF.

The gene calls are TRBV7-6 and TRBJ2-3; 7 positions match TRBD2. In germline, CDR1 is SGHVS, CDR2 FNYEAQ. Unmatched junction bases numbered 11, after V lost 4 bases and J lost 1 base. This CDR3 region has 17 residues. Written as DNA, the CDR3 is TGTGCCAGCAGCTCTCCGGGCGGGAGCGATGGCACAGATACGCAGTATTTT. Its translation is CASSSPGGSDGTDTQYF.

This rearrangement joins TRBV5-4 to TRBJ2-6; D possibly corresponds to TRBD2 (7 bases). The CDR3 length is 15 residues. V lost 4 bases and J 3 bases, leaving 11 bases between the germline ends. CDR1 is SGHNT and CDR2 is YYREEE in the germline V gene (reference sequence). CDR3 nucleotide sequence: TGTGCCAGCAGCCCCGGGGGGCGTGGGGCCAACGTCCTGACTTTC. Translating gives CASSPGGRGANVLTF. Filled out from reference TRBV5-4 and TRBJ2-6, the complete variable domain reads ETGVTQSPTHLIKTRGQQVTLRCSSQSGHNTVSWYQQALGQGPQFIFQYYREEENGRGNFPPRFSGLQFPNYSSELNVNALELDDSALYLCASSPGGRGANVLTFGAGSRLTVL.

This rearrangement joins TRBV5-5 to TRBJ2-7; 9 positions match TRBD2. The CDR3 loop spans 15 amino acids. Germline CDR1 SGHKS, CDR2 YYEKEE (reference sequence). V lost 4 bases to trimming and J lost 4 bases; unmatched junction nucleotides: 9. As DNA, the CDR3 is TGTGCCAGCAGCCTGACAGGTAGCGGGGGATACGAGCAGTACTTC. Translating it yields CASSLTGSGGYEQYF.

This chain connects TRBV20-1 to TRBJ2-7, with TRBD2 as a possible D gene (6 bases). V lost 5 bases and J lost 2, with 7 bases in between. Germline V gives CDR1 DFQATT, CDR2 SNEGSKA (reference sequence). The CDR3 loop spans 11 amino acids. This CDR3 reads CSAGGTYEQYF. Here the CDR3 DNA reads TGCAGTGCTGGGGGGACCTACGAGCAGTACTTC.

The chain carries TRBV19 and TRBJ2-1; 8 positions agree with TRBD2. Germline CDR1 LNHDA, CDR2 SQIVND (reference sequence). With V trimmed by 8 bases and J by 4 bases, 10 bases remained unmatched. This CDR3 is 15 amino acids long. CDR3 residues: CASRPGGTRYNEQFF. The CDR3 nucleotides read TGTGCCAGTCGGCCGGGGGGGACCAGATACAATGAGCAGTTCTTC.

The chain recombines TRBV19 with TRBJ1-3, with D possibly TRBD1 on 5 matching bases. Germline assignment: CDR1 LNHDA and CDR2 SQIVND (reference sequence). V lost 6 bases and J 0 bases, leaving 9 bases between the germline ends. This CDR3 is built from 14 residues. CDR3 protein: CASRITGSGNTIYF. The CDR3 coding sequence is TGTGCCAGTAGGATCACAGGCTCTGGAAACACCATATATTTT.

This clone was detected a few times. V and J are TRBV6-5 and TRBJ2-2; a possible D gene is TRBD1 (6 bases). V gave up 6 bases and J gave up 7 bases, with 18 bases separating them. The CDR3 has 15 amino acids. Germline CDR1 is MNHEY and CDR2 is SVGAGI. CDR3 coding DNA: TGTGCCAGCAGCCTGGTACAGGGAATGGTCGGGGAGCTGTTTTTT. This gives the protein CASSLVQGMVGELFF.

CDR3 residues: CASSFDRGLYNEQFF. In DNA, the CDR3 is TGTGCCAGCAGTTTCGACAGGGGGCTTTACAATGAGCAGTTCTTC. The genes are TRBV25-1 and TRBJ2-1; 10 bases line up with TRBD1. The germline V gene encodes CDR1 MGHDK and CDR2 SYGVNS. V gave up 5 bases and J gave up 4 bases; unmatched junction bases: 5. The CDR3 loop spans 15 amino acids.

The chain combines TRBV3-1 (or the pseudogene TRBV3-2) with TRBJ2-4; 12 positions agree with TRBD1. Germline CDR1 LGHDT, CDR2 YNNKEL (reference sequence). V dropped 3 bases and J dropped 2; count of bases not matched to a gene: 14. This CDR3 has 20 amino acids. The CDR3 region is CASSHAPGTGGAGTKNIQYF. Written as DNA, the CDR3 is TGTGCCAGCAGCCACGCACCCGGGACAGGGGGCGCCGGGACCAAAAACATTCAGTACTTC.

In its sample, this clone was seen a few times. The gene calls are TRBV19 and TRBJ2-2; 14 bases are a match to TRBD2. The trim removed 5 bases at V and 6 bases at J, leaving 5 bases unmatched. CDR1 is LNHDA, CDR2 SQIVND, per germline (reference sequence). The CDR3 length is 16 residues. CDR3 DNA sequence: TGTGCCAGTAGTCCGACTAGCGGGAGGGCCCCCGGGGAGCTGTTTTTT. Protein sequence: CASSPTSGRAPGELFF.

The chain combines TRBV4-2 with TRBJ2-6; 7 bases align to TRBD1. Germline lookup yields CDR1 LGHNA and CDR2 YNFKEQ. The CDR3 runs 17 residues. The trim removed 1 base at V and 2 bases at J, leaving 5 bases unmatched. The CDR3 sequence is CASSQGQGETGANVLTF. CDR3 coding DNA: TGTGCCAGCAGCCAAGGACAGGGAGAAACTGGGGCCAACGTCCTGACTTTC.

This chain uses TRBV7-6 with TRBJ2-7; D perhaps matches TRBD2 (5 bases). Looked up from germline, CDR1 is SGHVS and CDR2 is FNYEAQ. Trimming took 2 bases from V and 0 from J, leaving 8 bases between them. The CDR3 has 14 amino acids. The CDR3 DNA reads as TGTGCCAGCAGCTTAACGGGGAGCTCCTACGAGCAGTACTTC. Residues: CASSLTGSSYEQYF.

J is TRBJ2-1 and V is TRBV6-5; tentatively, D is TRBD2 (6 bases). This CDR3 has 16 residues. The germline V and J ends were trimmed by 2 bases and 5 bases, with 16 bases remaining between them. CDR1 and CDR2 from the germline V gene are MNHEY and SVGAGI. The chain's CDR3 is CASSYNRLAYNNEQFF. CDR3 nucleotide sequence: TGTGCCAGCAGTTACAATCGGCTAGCGTACAACAATGAGCAGTTCTTC.

The V call is TRBV11-3, the J call TRBJ2-3; 8 nucleotides match TRBD2. V trimming: 4 bases; J trimming: 7 bases; junction bases outside the gene matches: 4. Germline assignment: CDR1 SGHNT and CDR2 YENEEA. The CDR3 has 13 residues. The CDR3: CASSSGSGNTQYF. DNA of the CDR3: TGTGCCAGCAGCTCAGGTAGCGGGAATACGCAGTATTTT.

The chain combines TRBV6-2 or TRBV6-3 with TRBJ2-7, with 11 bases that match TRBD1. CDR1 MNHEY and CDR2 SVGEGT come from the germline V gene. The CDR3 extends over 16 amino acids. J was trimmed by 7 bases and V by 0 bases; bases with no gene match: 8. This CDR3 reads CASSYSPIGTGGEQYF. In DNA, the CDR3 is TGTGCCAGCAGTTACTCACCTATCGGGACAGGGGGAGAGCAGTACTTC.

The chain is built from TRBV4-2 and TRBJ2-3, with TRBD2 as a possible D gene (5 bases). Germline V gives CDR1 LGHNA, CDR2 YNFKEQ. This CDR3 is built from 14 residues. Trimming shortened V by 0 bases and J by 5 bases, and 9 bases separated the two germline ends. CDR3 region: CASSQESGKDTQYF. CDR3 DNA: TGTGCCAGCAGCCAAGAGTCGGGAAAAGATACGCAGTATTTT.

This sequence joins TRBV5-1 and TRBJ2-5; D perhaps matches TRBD1 (6 bases). The CDR3 has 16 amino acids. CDR1 and CDR2 from the germline V gene are SGHRS and YFSETQ. The V gene lost 4 bases and the J gene lost 1 base, with 17 bases spanning the gap. The CDR3 protein is CASSPVGTPTQETQYF. CDR3 nucleotide sequence: TGCGCCAGCAGCCCGGTGGGGACACCGACCCAAGAGACCCAGTACTTC.

The V and J genes are TRBV20-1 and TRBJ2-1; D gene ambiguous. CDR3 length: 11 residues. CDR1 is DFQATT and CDR2 is SNEGSKA in the germline V gene (reference sequence). V was cut by 5 bases and J by 6 bases, with 8 bases left in between. The CDR3 DNA reads as TGCAGTGCTTCCCCGGTCAATGAGCAGTTCTTC. This sequence encodes CSASPVNEQFF.